A selection of T cell receptor beta chains follows, all from one sample in a study of T cells after yellow fever vaccination. TCRdb re-called the 5' RACE reads with MiXCR, one entry per CDR3 protein. Counted here are roughly 62,000 distinct CDR3 sequences, roughly 7.4% occurring once; the ten biggest clones make up around 38%. The material sequenced was CD8+ T cells sorted from PBMCs, taken on the day of the first yellow fever vaccination. These receptors were taken from a man in his late teens or twenties who received the YFV17D yellow fever vaccine. Each CDR3 is given with its conserved first and last residue. The order of the fields is CDR3 length, clone size, D gene, J gene, V gene, CDR3 DNA, CDR3 protein. D genes are given only for firm matches. Clone size is given as once, few, many, or a class for an expanded clone.

13 many . TRBJ2-1 TRBV7-7 TGTGCTAGCAGCAACCGGGCGGGCAATGAGCAGTTCTTC CASSNRAGNEQFF
12 many . TRBJ2-1 TRBV7-2 TGTGCCAGCAGCTTAAGGGCCGAGGTGCAGTTCTTC CASSLRAEVQFF
15 many TRBD2 TRBJ2-1 TRBV12-3/TRBV12-4 TGTGCCAGCAGTCCCCCGGGACTAGCGGGGGAAGAGCAGTTCTTC CASSPPGLAGEEQFF
14 few . TRBJ1-5 TRBV12-3/TRBV12-4 TGTGCCAGCAGTTTGTGGACAACGAATCAGCCCCAGCATTTT CASSLWTTNQPQHF
17 many TRBD1 TRBJ2-2 TRBV11-2 TGTGCCAGCAGCTTAAAACCCGGGACAGGGGGTCTGGGGGAGCTGTTTTTT CASSLKPGTGGLGELFF
12 few . TRBJ2-3 TRBV6-2/TRBV6-3 TGTGCCAGCAGTTGGGGGGCAGATACGCAGTATTTT CASSWGADTQYF
16 many . TRBJ2-2 TRBV12-3/TRBV12-4 TGTGCCAGCAGTTTAGCGGGACCGATTTGGGGCGGGGAGCTGTTTTTT CASSLAGPIWGGELFF
17 few . TRBJ2-7 TRBV4-3 TGCGCCAGCAGCCAAGACCTCCCGGGGGGCCACTCCTACGAGCAGTACTTC CASSQDLPGGHSYEQYF
15 many TRBD1 TRBJ1-4 TRBV4-3 TGCGCCAGCGGACGTCAGACAGGGGATACTGAAAAACTGTTTTTT CASGRQTGDTEKLFF
14 few . TRBJ1-5 TRBV9 TGTGCCAGCAGCGTAGAAGGGTCTAATCAGCCCCAGCATTTT CASSVEGSNQPQHF